One TCR beta chain is described in this entry. Its antigen is as yet unknown. Germline V CDR1 and CDR2: MDHEN, SYDVKM. The CDR3 sequence is 18 residues long. Trimming removed 6 bases from V and 3 bases from J; junction bases left unmatched: 19. The data belong to a study of cytomegalovirus exposure and HLA in healthy donors. The PCR employed 60 Vbeta primers together with 13 Jbeta primers. Produced via immunoSEQ multiplex PCR; TCRdb's table is partial and in-frame only. The sample has about 180,000 clones; 60% to 85% are singletons. Study observations and caveats: Reports state that TCR beta sequences accurately predicted most subjects' HLA-A and HLA-B alleles. Certain indistinguishable V segments, among them TRBV6-2 and TRBV6-3, were excluded. Productive status was seen about 87% or about 30% of the time for most TCR beta V segments in an earlier analysis. A later analysis linked 16,951 TCR beta sequences to HLA alleles at 0.05 false discovery rate.

This chain joins TRBV28 and TRBJ2-7, with 8 nucleotides matching TRBD2. Material for sequencing was PBMCs. The sequence came from a man in his late teens or twenties in good health and CMV-seronegative. The CDR3 sequence: CASRPGLGLISTRYEQYF. The CDR3 DNA is TGTGCCAGCAGGCCGGGACTAGGCTTAATTTCCACCCGCTACGAGCAGTACTTC.